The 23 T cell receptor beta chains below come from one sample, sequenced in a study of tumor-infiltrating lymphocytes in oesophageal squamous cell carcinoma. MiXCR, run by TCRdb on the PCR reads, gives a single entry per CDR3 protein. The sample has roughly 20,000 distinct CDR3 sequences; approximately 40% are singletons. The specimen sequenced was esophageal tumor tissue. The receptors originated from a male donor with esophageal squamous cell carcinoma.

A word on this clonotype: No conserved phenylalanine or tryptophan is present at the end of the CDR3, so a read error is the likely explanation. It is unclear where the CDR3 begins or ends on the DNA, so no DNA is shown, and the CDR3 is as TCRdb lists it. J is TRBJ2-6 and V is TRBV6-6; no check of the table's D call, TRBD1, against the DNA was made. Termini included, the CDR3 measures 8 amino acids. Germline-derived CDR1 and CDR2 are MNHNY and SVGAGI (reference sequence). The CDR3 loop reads CASSKFRQ.

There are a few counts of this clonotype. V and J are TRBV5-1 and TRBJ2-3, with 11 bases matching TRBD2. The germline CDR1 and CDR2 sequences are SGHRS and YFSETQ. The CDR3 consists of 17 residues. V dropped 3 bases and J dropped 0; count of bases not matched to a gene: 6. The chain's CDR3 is CASSSTSGATSTDTQYF. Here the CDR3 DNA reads TGCGCCAGCAGCTCGACTAGCGGGGCCACTAGCACAGATACGCAGTATTTT. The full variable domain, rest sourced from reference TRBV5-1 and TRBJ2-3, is KAGVTQTPRYLIKTRGQQVTLSCSPISGHRSVSWYQQTPGQGLQFLFEYFSETQRNKGNFPGRFSGRQFSNSRSEMNVSTLELGDSALYLCASSSTSGATSTDTQYFGPGTRLTVL.

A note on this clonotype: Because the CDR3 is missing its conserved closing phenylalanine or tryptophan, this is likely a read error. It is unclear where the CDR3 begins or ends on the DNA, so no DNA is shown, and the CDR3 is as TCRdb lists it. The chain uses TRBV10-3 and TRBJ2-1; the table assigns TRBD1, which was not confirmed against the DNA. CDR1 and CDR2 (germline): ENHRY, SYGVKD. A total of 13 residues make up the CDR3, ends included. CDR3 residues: CAISEGAGYTFGS.

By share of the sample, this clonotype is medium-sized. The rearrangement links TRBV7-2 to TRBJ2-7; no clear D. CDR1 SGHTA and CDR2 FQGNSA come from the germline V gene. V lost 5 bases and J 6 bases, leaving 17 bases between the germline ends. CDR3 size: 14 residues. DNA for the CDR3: TGTGCCAGCAGCGCCTCACTAAGTAGTGCCGAGCAGTACTTC. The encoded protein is CASSASLSSAEQYF.

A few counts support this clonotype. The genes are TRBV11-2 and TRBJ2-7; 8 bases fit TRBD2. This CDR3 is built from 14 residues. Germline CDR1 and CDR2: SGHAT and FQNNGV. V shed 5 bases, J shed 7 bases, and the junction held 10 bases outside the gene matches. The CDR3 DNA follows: TGTGCCAGCAGCCCACGGACTAGCTACAATGAGCAGTACTTC. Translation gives CASSPRTSYNEQYF.

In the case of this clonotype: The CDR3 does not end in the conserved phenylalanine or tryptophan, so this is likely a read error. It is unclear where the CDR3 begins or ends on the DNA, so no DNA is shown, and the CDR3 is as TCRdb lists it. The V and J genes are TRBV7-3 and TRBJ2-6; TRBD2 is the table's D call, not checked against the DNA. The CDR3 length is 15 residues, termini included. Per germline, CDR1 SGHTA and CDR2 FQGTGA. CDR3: CASSPRRGYEQYFGA.

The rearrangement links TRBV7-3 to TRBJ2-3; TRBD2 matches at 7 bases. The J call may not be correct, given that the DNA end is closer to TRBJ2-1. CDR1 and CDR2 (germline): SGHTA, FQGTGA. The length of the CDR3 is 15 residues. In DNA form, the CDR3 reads TGTGCCAGCAGCCGGTGGGCGGGAGAGGGAAATGAGCAGTTCTTC. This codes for CASSRWAGEGNEQFF.

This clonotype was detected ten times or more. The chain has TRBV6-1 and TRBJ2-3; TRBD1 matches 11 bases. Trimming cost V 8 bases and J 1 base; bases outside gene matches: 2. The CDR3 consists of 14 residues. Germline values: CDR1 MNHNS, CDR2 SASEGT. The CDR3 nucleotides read TGTGCCAGCCGGACAGGGGGCGGCACAGATACGCAGTATTTT. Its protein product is CASRTGGGTDTQYF.

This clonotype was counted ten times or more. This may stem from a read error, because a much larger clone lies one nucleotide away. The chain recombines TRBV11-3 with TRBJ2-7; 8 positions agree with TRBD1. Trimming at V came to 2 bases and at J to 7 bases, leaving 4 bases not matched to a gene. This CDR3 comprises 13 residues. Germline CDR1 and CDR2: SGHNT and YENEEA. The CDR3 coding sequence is TGTGCCAGCAGCTTAACAGGGGGAGGTGAGCAGTACTTC. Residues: CASSLTGGGEQYF.

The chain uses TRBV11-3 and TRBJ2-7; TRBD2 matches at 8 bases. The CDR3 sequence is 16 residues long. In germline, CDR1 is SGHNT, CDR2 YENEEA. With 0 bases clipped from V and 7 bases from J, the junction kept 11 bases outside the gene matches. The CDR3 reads CASSLDGTSGYNEQYF. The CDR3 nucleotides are TGTGCCAGCAGCTTAGATGGGACTAGTGGCTACAATGAGCAGTACTTC. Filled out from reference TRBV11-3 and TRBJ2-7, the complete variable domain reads EAGVVQSPRYKIIEKKQPVAFWCNPISGHNTLYWYLQNLGQGPELLIRYENEEAVDDSQLPKDRFSAERLKGVDSTLKIQPAELGDSAVYLCASSLDGTSGYNEQYFGPGTRLTVT.

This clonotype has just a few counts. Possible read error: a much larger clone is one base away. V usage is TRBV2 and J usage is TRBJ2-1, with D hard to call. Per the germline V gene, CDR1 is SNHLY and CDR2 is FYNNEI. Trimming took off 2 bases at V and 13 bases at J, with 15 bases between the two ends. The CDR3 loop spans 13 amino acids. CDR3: CASSETYQETQFF. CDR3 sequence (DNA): TGTGCCAGCAGTGAAACCTACCAAGAGACCCAGTTCTTC.

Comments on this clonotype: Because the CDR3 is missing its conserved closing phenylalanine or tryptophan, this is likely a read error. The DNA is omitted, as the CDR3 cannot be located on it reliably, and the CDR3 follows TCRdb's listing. The CDR3 is CASSLKFNT. The V and J genes are TRBV7-8 and TRBJ1-1. The germline gives CDR1 SGHVS, CDR2 FQNEAQ. The CDR3 contains 9 residues when both ends are counted.

CDR3 bases: TGTGCCAGCAGTTTTGGTAGCGGGGGAGCAGATACGCAGTATTTT. This encodes CASSFGSGGADTQYF. The chain joins TRBV12-3 or TRBV12-4 to TRBJ2-3; 9 positions match TRBD2. V dropped 3 bases and J dropped 4; count of bases not matched to a gene: 5. The CDR3 totals 15 residues.

The CDR3 loop is CASSSDRGLETQYF. CDR3 bases: TGTGCCAGCAGTTCGGACAGGGGTTTAGAGACCCAGTACTTC. V usage is TRBV7-8 and J usage is TRBJ2-7; 9 nucleotides agree with TRBD1. Near its end, the DNA agrees better with TRBJ2-5, so the J call may be wrong. The CDR3 covers 14 residues. In germline, CDR1 is SGHVS, CDR2 FQNEAQ.

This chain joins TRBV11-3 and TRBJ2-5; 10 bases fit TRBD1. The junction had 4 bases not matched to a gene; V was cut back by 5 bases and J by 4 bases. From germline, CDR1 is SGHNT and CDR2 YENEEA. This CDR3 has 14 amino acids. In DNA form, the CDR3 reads TGTGCCAGCAGCCGACAGGGGGCAGGAGAGACCCAGTACTTC. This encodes CASSRQGAGETQYF.

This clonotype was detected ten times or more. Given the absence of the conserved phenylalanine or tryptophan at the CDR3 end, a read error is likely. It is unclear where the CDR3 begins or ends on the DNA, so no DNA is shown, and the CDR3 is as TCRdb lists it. CDR3 region: CAITKGLAG. This chain joins TRBV10-3 and TRBJ2-5; the D call TRBD2 from the table was never checked on the DNA. CDR1 ENHRY and CDR2 SYGVKD come from the germline V gene. 9 amino acids form the CDR3, both terminal residues included.

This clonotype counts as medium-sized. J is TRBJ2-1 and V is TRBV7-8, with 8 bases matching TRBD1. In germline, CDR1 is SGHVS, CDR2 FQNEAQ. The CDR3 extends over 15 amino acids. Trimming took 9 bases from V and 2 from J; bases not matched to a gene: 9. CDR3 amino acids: CASHESGGAYNEQFF. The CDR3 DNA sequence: TGTGCCAGTCATGAATCAGGGGGCGCCTACAATGAGCAGTTCTTC.

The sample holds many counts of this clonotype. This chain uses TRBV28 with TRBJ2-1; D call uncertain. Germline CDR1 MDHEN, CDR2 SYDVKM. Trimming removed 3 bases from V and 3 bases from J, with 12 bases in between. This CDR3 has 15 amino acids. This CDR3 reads CASSFGADYYNEQFF. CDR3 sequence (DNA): TGTGCCAGCAGTTTTGGCGCGGATTACTACAATGAGCAGTTCTTC.

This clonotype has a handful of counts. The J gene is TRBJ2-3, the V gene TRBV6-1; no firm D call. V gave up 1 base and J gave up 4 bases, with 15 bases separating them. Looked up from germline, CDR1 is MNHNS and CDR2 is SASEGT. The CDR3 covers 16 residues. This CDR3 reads CASSEVRARGADTQYF. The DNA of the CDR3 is TGTGCCAGCAGTGAAGTAAGAGCGAGAGGTGCAGATACGCAGTATTTT.

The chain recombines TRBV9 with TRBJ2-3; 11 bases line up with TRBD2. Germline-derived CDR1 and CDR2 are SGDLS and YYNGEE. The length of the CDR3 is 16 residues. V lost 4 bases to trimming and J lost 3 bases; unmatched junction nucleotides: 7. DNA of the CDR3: TGTGCCAGCAGCAAAGGTAGCGGGGGGGCGACAGATACGCAGTATTTT. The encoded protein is CASSKGSGGATDTQYF.

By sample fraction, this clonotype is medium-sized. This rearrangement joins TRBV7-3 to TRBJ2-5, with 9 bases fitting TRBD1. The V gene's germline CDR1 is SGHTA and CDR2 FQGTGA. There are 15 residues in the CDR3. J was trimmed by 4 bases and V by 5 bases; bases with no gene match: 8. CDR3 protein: CASSGDRGGIETQYF. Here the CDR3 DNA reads TGTGCCAGCAGCGGCGACAGGGGGGGAATAGAGACCCAGTACTTC. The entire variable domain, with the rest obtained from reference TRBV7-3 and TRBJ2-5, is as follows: GAGVSQTPSNKVTEKGKYVELRCDPISGHTALYWYRQSLGQGPEFLIYFQGTGAADDSGLPNDRFFAVRPEGSVSTLKIQRTERGDSAVYLCASSGDRGGIETQYFGPGTRLLVL.

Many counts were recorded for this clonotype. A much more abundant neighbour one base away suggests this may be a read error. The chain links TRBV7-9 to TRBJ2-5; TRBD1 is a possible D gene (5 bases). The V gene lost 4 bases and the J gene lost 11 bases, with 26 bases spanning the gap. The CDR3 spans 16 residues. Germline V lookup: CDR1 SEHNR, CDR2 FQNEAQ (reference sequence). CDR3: CASSSIGHTTYNEQYF. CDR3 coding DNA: TGTGCCAGCAGCTCGATAGGACACACCACCTACAATGAGCAGTACTTC. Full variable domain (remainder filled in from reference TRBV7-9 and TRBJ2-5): DTGVSQNPRHKITKRGQNVTFRCDPISEHNRLYWYRQTLGQGPEFLTYFQNEAQLEKSRLLSDRFSAERPKGSFSTLEIQRTEQGDSAMYLCASSSIGHTTYNEQYFGPGTRLLVL.

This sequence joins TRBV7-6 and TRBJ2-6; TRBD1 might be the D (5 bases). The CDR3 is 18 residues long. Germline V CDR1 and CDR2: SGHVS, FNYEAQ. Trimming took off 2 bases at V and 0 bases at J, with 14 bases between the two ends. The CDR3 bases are TGTGCCAGCAGCTTACCAGTAGGGGCTGTCTCTGGGGCCAACGTCCTGACTTTC. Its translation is CASSLPVGAVSGANVLTF.